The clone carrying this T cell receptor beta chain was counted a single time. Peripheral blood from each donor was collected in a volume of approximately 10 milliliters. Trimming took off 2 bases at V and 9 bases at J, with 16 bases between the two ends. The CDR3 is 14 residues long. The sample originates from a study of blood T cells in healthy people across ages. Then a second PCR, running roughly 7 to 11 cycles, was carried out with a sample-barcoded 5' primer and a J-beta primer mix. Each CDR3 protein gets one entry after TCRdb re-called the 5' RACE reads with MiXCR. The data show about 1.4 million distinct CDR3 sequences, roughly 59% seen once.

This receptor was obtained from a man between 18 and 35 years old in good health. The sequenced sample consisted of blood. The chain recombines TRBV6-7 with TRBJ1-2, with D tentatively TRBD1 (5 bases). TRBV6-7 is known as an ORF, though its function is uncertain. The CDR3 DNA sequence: TGTGCCAGCAGTTACGCGGCAGGGTCGAGGAGCTACACCTTC. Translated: CASSYAAGSRSYTF.